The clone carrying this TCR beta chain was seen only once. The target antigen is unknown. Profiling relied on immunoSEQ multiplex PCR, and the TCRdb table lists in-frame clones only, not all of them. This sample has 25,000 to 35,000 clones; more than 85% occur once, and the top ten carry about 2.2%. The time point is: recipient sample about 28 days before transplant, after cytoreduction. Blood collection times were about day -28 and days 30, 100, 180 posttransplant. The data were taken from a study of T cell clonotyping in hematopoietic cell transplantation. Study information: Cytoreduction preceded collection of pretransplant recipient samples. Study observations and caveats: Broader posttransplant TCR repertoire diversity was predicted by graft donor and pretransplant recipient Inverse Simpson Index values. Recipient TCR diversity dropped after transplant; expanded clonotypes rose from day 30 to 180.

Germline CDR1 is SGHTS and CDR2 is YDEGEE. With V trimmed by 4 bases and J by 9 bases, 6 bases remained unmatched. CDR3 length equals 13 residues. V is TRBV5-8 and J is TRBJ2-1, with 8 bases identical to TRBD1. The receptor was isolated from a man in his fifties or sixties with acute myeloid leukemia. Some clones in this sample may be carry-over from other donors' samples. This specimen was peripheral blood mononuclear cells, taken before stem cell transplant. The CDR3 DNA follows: TGTGCCAGCAGCCGGACAGGGTACGGTGAGCAGTTCTTC. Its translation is CASSRTGYGEQFF.